Listed below are T cell receptor beta chains from one sample, sequenced in a study of T cell clones after liver transplantation. Here immunoSEQ multiplex PCR was the method, and the copy in TCRdb shows in-frame clones only, minus some. The table includes around 97,000 clones, about 81% detected once. The sample consisted of CD4+ T cells from blood, taken around 48 months after liver transplant. All receptors come from a human patient who received a liver transplant. The graft donor may be the source of some T cells. CDR3s leave out the opening cysteine and the closing phenylalanine or tryptophan. The order of the fields is D gene, J gene, V gene, clone size, CDR3 protein. The D gene is left open where the match is weak. Not every row has a clone size; where given, it reads once, few, many or a size class.

D gene: .; J gene: TRBJ1-2; V gene: TRBV6-5; clone size: .; CDR3 protein: ASSRTGNGGYT
D gene: .; J gene: TRBJ1-2; V gene: TRBV2; clone size: few; CDR3 protein: ASILAWALAGYT
D gene: .; J gene: TRBJ1-4; V gene: TRBV4-1; clone size: .; CDR3 protein: ASSQIDRLNEKLF
D gene: .; J gene: TRBJ1-1; V gene: TRBV12-5; clone size: few; CDR3 protein: ASGLLSGRNTEAF
D gene: TRBD2; J gene: TRBJ2-2; V gene: TRBV29-1; clone size: few; CDR3 protein: SVAYGRAGELF
D gene: .; J gene: TRBJ2-3; V gene: TRBV18; clone size: .; CDR3 protein: ASSPSPGTYTDTQY
D gene: TRBD2; J gene: TRBJ2-7; V gene: TRBV7-2; clone size: .; CDR3 protein: ASSPGLAGGDSYEQY
D gene: .; J gene: TRBJ1-4; V gene: TRBV10-1; clone size: .; CDR3 protein: ASSEGEKLF
D gene: TRBD1; J gene: TRBJ1-1; V gene: TRBV19; clone size: .; CDR3 protein: ASSRGGQGGFITEAF
D gene: .; J gene: TRBJ2-5; V gene: TRBV28; clone size: .; CDR3 protein: ASSLFGETQY
D gene: TRBD1; J gene: TRBJ1-1; V gene: TRBV27; clone size: .; CDR3 protein: ASRHITRGRDGTEAF
D gene: .; J gene: TRBJ1-1; V gene: TRBV5-1; clone size: .; CDR3 protein: ASRPQGWGTEAF
D gene: TRBD1; J gene: TRBJ2-7; V gene: TRBV28; clone size: .; CDR3 protein: ASSSPGQSYEQY
D gene: .; J gene: TRBJ1-5; V gene: TRBV28; clone size: .; CDR3 protein: ASSLQSRWSEPQH
D gene: TRBD1; J gene: TRBJ2-1; V gene: TRBV6-1; clone size: .; CDR3 protein: ASTWTGNYNEQF
D gene: .; J gene: TRBJ2-1; V gene: TRBV7-2; clone size: .; CDR3 protein: ASAQYPAYSSYNEQF
D gene: TRBD1; J gene: TRBJ1-2; V gene: TRBV4-1; clone size: .; CDR3 protein: ASRLAGGQIYGYT
D gene: TRBD1; J gene: TRBJ2-1; V gene: TRBV6-1; clone size: .; CDR3 protein: ASSAGTVRNEQF
D gene: .; J gene: TRBJ1-2; V gene: TRBV15; clone size: .; CDR3 protein: ATSRAGISGYT
D gene: .; J gene: TRBJ2-2; V gene: TRBV10-1; clone size: .; CDR3 protein: ASSPNMNTGELF
D gene: .; J gene: TRBJ2-7; V gene: TRBV28; clone size: .; CDR3 protein: ASNGGFEQY
D gene: .; J gene: TRBJ2-2; V gene: TRBV2; clone size: .; CDR3 protein: ASSEGTFTGELF
D gene: .; J gene: TRBJ2-2; V gene: TRBV5-1; clone size: .; CDR3 protein: ASSLGQKLTGELF
D gene: TRBD1; J gene: TRBJ2-1; V gene: TRBV5-1; clone size: once; CDR3 protein: ASSLGDSHNEQF
D gene: TRBD2; J gene: TRBJ2-7; V gene: TRBV28; clone size: .; CDR3 protein: ASSPPAGGSYEQY
D gene: TRBD1; J gene: TRBJ2-5; V gene: TRBV7-2; clone size: .; CDR3 protein: ASSLASGGKETQY
D gene: .; J gene: TRBJ2-2; V gene: TRBV19; clone size: few; CDR3 protein: ASGPRADLSTGELF
D gene: .; J gene: TRBJ2-5; V gene: TRBV5-4; clone size: once; CDR3 protein: ASSTLDQETQY
D gene: TRBD2; J gene: TRBJ2-5; V gene: TRBV6-1; clone size: few; CDR3 protein: ASSRGTRQETQY
D gene: .; J gene: TRBJ2-5; V gene: TRBV7-9; clone size: .; CDR3 protein: ASSLADGAGETQY
D gene: .; J gene: TRBJ1-1; V gene: TRBV28; clone size: .; CDR3 protein: ASSARGMNTEAF